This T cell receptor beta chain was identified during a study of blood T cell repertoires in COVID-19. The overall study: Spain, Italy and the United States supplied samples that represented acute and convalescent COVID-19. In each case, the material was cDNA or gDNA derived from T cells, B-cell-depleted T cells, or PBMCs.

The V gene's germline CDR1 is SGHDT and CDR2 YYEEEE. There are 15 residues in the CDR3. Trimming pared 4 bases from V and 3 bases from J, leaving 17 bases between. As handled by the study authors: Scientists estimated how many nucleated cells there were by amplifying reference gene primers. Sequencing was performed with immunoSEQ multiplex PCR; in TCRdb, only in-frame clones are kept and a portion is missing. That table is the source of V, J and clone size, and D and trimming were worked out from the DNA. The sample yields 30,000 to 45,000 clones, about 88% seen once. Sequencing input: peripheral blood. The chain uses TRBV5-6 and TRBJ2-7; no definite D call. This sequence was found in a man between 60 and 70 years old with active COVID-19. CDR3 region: CASSPDPGRIYEQYF. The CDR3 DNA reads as TGTGCCAGCAGCCCCGATCCCGGCAGGATCTACGAGCAGTACTTC.